Below, 14 T cell receptor beta chains from the same sample are listed, as sequenced in a study of blood T cell repertoires in COVID-19. The method was immunoSEQ multiplex PCR; TCRdb's version includes in-frame clones alone and lacks a portion of them. The sample includes 150,000 or so clones, around 82% of them seen just once. The specimen was peripheral blood. These receptors came from a human donor with acute or convalescent COVID-19. The donor label of this sample is uncertain.

The rearrangement uses TRBV13 and TRBJ2-5; 13 bases are shared with TRBD2. Germline CDR1 reads PRHDT; CDR2 reads FYEKMQ (reference sequence). The CDR3 covers 17 residues. Trimming took 5 bases from V and 5 from J; bases not matched to a gene: 11. The CDR3 coding sequence is TGTGCCAGCAGCCTGCGAAGACTAGCGGGGGGTGGGGAGACCCAGTACTTC. It specifies CASSLRRLAGGGETQYF.

This chain links TRBV4-1 with TRBJ2-2; a weak D match, TRBD2 (5 bases). CDR3 length: 18 amino acids. V was pared by 4 bases and J by 0 bases, with 18 bases between. CDR1 MGHRA and CDR2 YSYEKL come from the germline V gene. The CDR3 sequence: CASSRRTEYTANTGELFF. The CDR3 DNA follows: TGCGCCAGCAGCCGACGGACTGAATATACCGCGAACACCGGGGAGCTGTTTTTT.

This clone turned up a few times. CDR3 sequence reads: CASSGFQGVSPIEQYF. The CDR3 nucleotides are TGTGCCAGCAGTGGGTTTCAGGGGGTGTCCCCTATCGAGCAGTACTTC. The chain recombines TRBV2 with TRBJ2-7; TRBD1 agrees at 7 bases. After removal of 4 bases from V and 6 bases from J, the junction contained 15 bases not matched to a gene. CDR1 and CDR2 from the germline V gene are SNHLY and FYNNEI. The CDR3 extends over 16 amino acids.

The V and J genes are TRBV20-1 and TRBJ1-1; unclear D gene. The CDR3 extends over 13 amino acids. V shed 3 bases and J shed 6 bases, with 14 bases lying between them. The germline V gene encodes CDR1 DFQATT and CDR2 SNEGSKA (reference sequence). CDR3: CSASRSRGSEAFF. CDR3 coding DNA: TGCAGTGCTAGTAGAAGTCGGGGATCTGAAGCTTTCTTT.

A single count supports this clone. The CDR3 sequence: CSASSPSGAGEKLFF. CDR3 DNA: TGCAGCGCCTCAAGCCCAAGCGGTGCGGGTGAAAAACTGTTTTTT. The chain has TRBV29-1 and TRBJ1-4; D call uncertain. Germline CDR1 and CDR2: SQVTM and ANQGSEA. V dropped 7 bases and J dropped 7 bases, with 22 bases sitting between them. The CDR3 length is 15 residues.

The V and J genes are TRBV19 and TRBJ2-1; D possibly corresponds to TRBD1 (6 bases). The CDR3 runs to 12 residues. V was trimmed by 4 bases and J by 9 bases, leaving 10 bases between them. Germline CDR1 and CDR2: LNHDA and SQIVND (reference sequence). This chain's CDR3 is CASSTTGFEQFF. The DNA for the CDR3 is TGTGCCAGTAGTACTACAGGGTTTGAGCAGTTCTTC.

V usage is TRBV9 and J usage is TRBJ2-1; TRBD1 agrees at 9 bases. The CDR3 extends over 13 amino acids. CDR1 and CDR2 (germline): SGDLS, YYNGEE. The junction had 8 bases not matched to a gene; V was cut back by 10 bases and J by 6 bases. In nucleotides, the CDR3 is TGTGCCTCTTCCCGACAGGGGGGCAATGAGCAGTTCTTC. This codes for CASSRQGGNEQFF. Based on the CDR3 plus reference TRBV9 and TRBJ2-1, the full variable domain is DSGVTQTPKHLITATGQRVTLRCSPRSGDLSVYWYQQSLDQGLQFLIQYYNGEERAKGNILERFSAQQFPDLHSELNLSSLELGDSALYFCASSRQGGNEQFFGPGTRLTVL.

The gene calls are TRBV4-3 and TRBJ1-2; 12 bases are a match to TRBD1. The germline gives CDR1 LGHNA, CDR2 YSLEER. V shed 1 base, J shed 6 bases, and the junction held 3 bases outside the gene matches. This CDR3 contains 15 residues. CDR3 DNA sequence: TGCGCCAGCAGCCAAGCGGGACAGGGGGCGGATGGCTACACCTTC. It encodes CASSQAGQGADGYTF.

The V call is TRBV19, the J call TRBJ1-5; 9 bases map to TRBD1. J was trimmed by 5 bases and V by 3 bases; bases with no gene match: 5. The CDR3 has 15 amino acids. Germline CDR1 LNHDA, CDR2 SQIVND (reference sequence). The CDR3: CASSMMGQGYQPQHF. In DNA form, the CDR3 reads TGTGCCAGTAGTATGATGGGACAGGGTTATCAGCCCCAGCATTTT.

The rearrangement joins TRBV19 to TRBJ2-1, with 8 bases aligning to TRBD2. The germline gives CDR1 LNHDA, CDR2 SQIVND (reference sequence). Germline trimming cut 4 bases from V and 7 bases from J; bases unmatched to any gene: 12. This CDR3 has 16 amino acids. DNA for the CDR3: TGTGCCAGTAGTACCCCGGGGGGGCCGACGGGAAATGAGCAGTTCTTC. This codes for CASSTPGGPTGNEQFF.

The chain carries TRBV4-1 and TRBJ1-1; D unclear. V was trimmed by 8 bases and J by 1 base, leaving 5 bases between them. Germline V gives CDR1 MGHRA, CDR2 YSYEKL. CDR3 length: 11 amino acids. CDR3 in amino acids: CASGRNTEAFF. CDR3 sequence (DNA): TGCGCCAGCGGGAGGAACACTGAAGCTTTCTTT.

The chain uses TRBV4-1 and TRBJ2-3, with 12 bases aligning to TRBD2. There are 20 residues in the CDR3. From germline, CDR1 is MGHRA and CDR2 YSYEKL. With V trimmed by 5 bases and J by 0 bases, 15 bases remained unmatched. CDR3 region: CASSLTTSGGVKTSTDTQYF. CDR3 in DNA: TGCGCCAGCAGCTTGACGACTAGCGGGGGAGTCAAAACTAGCACAGATACGCAGTATTTT.

The V call is TRBV10-3, the J call TRBJ2-3; 8 bases line up with TRBD2. J gave up 0 bases and V 6 bases, and 14 bases lay outside the gene matches. The CDR3 is 18 residues long. Germline V gene sequence: CDR1 ENHRY, CDR2 SYGVKD. In DNA form, the CDR3 reads TGTGCCATCAGGCGTCCGTCCGCGGGGGGTACTAGCACAGATACGCAGTATTTT. Amino acid sequence: CAIRRPSAGGTSTDTQYF.

The V and J genes are TRBV29-1 and TRBJ1-2; 7 nucleotides align to TRBD1. Trimming at V came to 6 bases and at J to 0 bases, leaving 10 bases not matched to a gene. The CDR3 extends over 15 amino acids. Germline V gene lookup returns CDR1 SQVTM and CDR2 ANQGSEA. CDR3 sequence: CSVRDTGDPNYGYTF. CDR3 DNA sequence: TGCAGCGTCCGGGATACAGGGGACCCTAACTATGGCTACACCTTC.